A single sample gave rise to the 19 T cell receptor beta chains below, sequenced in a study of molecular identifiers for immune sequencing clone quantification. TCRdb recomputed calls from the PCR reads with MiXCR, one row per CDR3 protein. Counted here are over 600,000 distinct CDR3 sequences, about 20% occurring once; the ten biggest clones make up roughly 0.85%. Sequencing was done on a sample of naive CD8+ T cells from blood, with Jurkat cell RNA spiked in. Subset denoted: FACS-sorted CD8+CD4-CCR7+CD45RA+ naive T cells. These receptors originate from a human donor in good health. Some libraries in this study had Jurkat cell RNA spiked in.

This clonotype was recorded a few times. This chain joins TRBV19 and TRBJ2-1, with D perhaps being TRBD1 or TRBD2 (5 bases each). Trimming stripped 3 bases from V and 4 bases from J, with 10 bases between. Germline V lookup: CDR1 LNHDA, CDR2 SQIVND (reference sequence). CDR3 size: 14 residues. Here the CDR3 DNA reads TGTGCCAGTAGTATGGGGGACGATTACAATGAGCAGTTCTTC. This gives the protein CASSMGDDYNEQFF.

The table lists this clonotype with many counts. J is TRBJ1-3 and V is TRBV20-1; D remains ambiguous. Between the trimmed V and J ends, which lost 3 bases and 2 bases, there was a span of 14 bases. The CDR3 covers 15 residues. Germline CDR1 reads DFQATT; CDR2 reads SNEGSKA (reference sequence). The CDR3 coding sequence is TGCAGTGCTAGCAGTCCAGTAGGAACTGGAAACACCATATATTTT. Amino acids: CSASSPVGTGNTIYF.

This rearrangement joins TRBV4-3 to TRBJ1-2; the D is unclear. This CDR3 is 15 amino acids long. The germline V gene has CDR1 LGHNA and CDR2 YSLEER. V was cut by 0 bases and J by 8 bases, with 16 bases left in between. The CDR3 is CASSQDLGQILGYTF. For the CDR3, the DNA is TGCGCCAGCAGCCAAGATCTGGGCCAGATCCTAGGCTACACCTTC.

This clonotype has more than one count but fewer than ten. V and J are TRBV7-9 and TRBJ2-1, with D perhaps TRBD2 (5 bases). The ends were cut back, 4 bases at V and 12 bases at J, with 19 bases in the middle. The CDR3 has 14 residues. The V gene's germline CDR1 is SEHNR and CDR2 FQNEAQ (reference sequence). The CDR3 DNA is TGTGCCAGCAGCTCCGGGATCGGTGTGTTAGGGCAGTTCTTC. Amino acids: CASSSGIGVLGQFF.

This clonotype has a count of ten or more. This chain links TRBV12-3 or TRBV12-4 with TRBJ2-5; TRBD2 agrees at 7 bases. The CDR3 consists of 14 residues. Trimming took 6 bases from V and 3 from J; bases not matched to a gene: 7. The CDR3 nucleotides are TGTGCCAGCAGCTCCGGGACTAAAGAAGAGACCCAGTACTTC. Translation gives CASSSGTKEETQYF.

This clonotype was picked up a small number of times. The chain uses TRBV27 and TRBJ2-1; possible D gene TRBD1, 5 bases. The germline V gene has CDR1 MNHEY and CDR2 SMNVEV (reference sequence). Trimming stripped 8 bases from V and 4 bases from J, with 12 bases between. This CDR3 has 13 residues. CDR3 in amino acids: CASGPRQYNEQFF. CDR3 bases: TGTGCCAGCGGCCCCAGACAGTACAATGAGCAGTTCTTC.

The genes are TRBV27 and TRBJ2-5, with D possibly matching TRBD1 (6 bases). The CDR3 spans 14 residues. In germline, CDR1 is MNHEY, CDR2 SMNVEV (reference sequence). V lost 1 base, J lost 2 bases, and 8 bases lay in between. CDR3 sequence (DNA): TGTGCCAGCAGTTTATTCGGACAGCAAGAGACCCAGTACTTC. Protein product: CASSLFGQQETQYF.

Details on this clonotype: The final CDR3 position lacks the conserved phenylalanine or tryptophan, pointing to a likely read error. The CDR3 nucleotides are TGTGCCAGCAGCCAAGAGGGGAAATACTACTCCTCAGCGGCTGGAAACACCATATATATT. It codes for CASSQEGKYYSSAAGNTIYI. The rearrangement links TRBV4-2 to TRBJ1-3; D not resolved. CDR1 and CDR2 (germline): LGHNA, YNFKEQ. V lost 0 bases, J lost 2 bases, and 23 bases lay in between. The CDR3 has 20 residues.

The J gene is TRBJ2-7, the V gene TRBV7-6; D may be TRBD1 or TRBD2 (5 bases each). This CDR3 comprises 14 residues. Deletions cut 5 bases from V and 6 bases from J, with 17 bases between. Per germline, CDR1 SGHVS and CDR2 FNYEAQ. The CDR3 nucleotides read TGTGCCAGCAGCACTGGGACGGGCTTAACCGAGCAGTACTTC. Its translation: CASSTGTGLTEQYF.

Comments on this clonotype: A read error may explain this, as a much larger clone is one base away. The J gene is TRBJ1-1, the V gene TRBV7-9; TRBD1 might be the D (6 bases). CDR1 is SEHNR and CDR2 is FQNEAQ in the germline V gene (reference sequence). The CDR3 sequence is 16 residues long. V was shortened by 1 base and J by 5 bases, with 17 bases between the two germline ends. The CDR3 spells CASSLVPGAPGTEAFF. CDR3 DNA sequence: TGTGCCAGCAGCTTAGTCCCGGGGGCGCCGGGAACTGAAGCTTTCTTT.

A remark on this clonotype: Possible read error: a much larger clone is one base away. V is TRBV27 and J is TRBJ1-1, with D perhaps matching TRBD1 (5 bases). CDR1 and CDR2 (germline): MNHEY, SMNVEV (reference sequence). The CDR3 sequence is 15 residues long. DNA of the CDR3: TGTGCCAGCAGCCCCGTGGGGGGATGGGGGACTGAAGCTCTCTTT. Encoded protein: CASSPVGGWGTEALF.

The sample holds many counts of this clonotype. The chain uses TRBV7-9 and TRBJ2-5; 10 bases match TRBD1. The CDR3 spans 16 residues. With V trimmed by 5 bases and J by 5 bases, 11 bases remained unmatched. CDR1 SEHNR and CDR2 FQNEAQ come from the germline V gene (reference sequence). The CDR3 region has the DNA TGTGCCAGCAGCACCTCGACAGGGGGCTTTTGGGAGACCCAGTACTTC. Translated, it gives CASSTSTGGFWETQYF.

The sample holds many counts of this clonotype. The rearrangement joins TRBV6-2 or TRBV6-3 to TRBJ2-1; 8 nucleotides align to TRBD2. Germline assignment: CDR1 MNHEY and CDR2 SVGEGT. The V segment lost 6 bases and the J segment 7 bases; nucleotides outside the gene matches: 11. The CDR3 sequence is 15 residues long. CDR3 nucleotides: TGTGCCAGCAGCGCCGGGACTAGAGGGAGTAATGAGCAGTTCTTC. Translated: CASSAGTRGSNEQFF.

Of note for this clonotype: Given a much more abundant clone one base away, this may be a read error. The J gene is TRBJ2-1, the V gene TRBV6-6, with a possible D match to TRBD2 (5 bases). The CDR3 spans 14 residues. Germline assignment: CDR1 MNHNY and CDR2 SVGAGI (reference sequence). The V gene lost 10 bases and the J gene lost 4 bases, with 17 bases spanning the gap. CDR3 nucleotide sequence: TGTGCCACTAAGGCGGACTGGCGATACAATGAGCAGTTCTTC. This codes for CATKADWRYNEQFF.

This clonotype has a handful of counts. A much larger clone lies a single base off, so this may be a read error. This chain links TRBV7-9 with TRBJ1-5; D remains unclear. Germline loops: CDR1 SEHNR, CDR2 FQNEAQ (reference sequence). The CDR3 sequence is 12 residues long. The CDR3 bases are TGTGCCAGCGGCTTGACAAGAGAGCCCCAGCATTTT. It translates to CASGLTREPQHF.

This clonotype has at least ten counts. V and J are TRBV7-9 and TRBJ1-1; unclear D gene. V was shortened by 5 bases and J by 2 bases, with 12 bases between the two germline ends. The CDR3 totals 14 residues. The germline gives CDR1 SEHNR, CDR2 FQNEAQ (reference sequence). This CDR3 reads CASSRQSGNTEAFF. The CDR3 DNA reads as TGTGCCAGCAGCCGCCAGTCTGGTAACACTGAAGCTTTCTTT.

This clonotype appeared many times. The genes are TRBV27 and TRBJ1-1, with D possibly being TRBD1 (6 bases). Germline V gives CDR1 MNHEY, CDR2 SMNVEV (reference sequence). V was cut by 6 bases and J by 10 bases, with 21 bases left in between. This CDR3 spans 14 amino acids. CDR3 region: CASRPGGGGAGAFF. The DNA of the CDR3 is TGTGCCAGCAGACCGGGGGGGGGGGGCGCGGGAGCTTTCTTT.

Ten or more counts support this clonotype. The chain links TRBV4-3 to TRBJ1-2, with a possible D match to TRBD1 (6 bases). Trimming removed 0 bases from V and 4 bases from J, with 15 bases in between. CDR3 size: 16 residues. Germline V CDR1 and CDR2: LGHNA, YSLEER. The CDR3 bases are TGCGCCAGCAGCCAAGATCCCACCGGGACAAGCTATGGCTACACCTTC. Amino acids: CASSQDPTGTSYGYTF.

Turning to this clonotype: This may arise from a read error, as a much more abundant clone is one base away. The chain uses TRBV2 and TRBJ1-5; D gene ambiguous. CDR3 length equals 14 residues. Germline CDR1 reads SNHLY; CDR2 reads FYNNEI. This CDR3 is CASSGESTNLPQHF. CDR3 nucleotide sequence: TGTGCCAGCAGTGGTGAAAGCACCAATCTGCCCCAGCATTTT.